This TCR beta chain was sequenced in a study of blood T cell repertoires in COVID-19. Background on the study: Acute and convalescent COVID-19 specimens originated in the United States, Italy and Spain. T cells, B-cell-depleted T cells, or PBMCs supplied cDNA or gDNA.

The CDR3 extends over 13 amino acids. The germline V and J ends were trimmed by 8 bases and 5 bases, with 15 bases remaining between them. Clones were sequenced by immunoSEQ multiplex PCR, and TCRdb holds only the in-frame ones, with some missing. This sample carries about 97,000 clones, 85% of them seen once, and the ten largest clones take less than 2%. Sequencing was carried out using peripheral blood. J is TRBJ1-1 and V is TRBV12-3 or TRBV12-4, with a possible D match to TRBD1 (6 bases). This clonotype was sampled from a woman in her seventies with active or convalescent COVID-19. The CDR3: CASAKDSSTEAFF. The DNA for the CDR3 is TGTGCCAGCGCCAAGGACAGCAGTACTGAAGCTTTCTTT.